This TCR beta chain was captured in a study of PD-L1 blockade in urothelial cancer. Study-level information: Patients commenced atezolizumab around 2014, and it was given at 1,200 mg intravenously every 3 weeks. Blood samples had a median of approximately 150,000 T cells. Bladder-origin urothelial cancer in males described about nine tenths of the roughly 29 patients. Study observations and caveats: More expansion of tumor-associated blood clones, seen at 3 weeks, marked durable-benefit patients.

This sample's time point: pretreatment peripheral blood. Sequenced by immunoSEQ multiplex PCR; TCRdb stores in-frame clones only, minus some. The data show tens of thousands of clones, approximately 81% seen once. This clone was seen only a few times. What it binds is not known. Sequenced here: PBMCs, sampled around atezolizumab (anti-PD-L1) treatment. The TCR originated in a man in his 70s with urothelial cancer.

The CDR3 DNA reads as TGTGCCAGCAGCTGGGACAGCTATGGCTACACCTTC. Protein sequence: CASSWDSYGYTF. This sequence joins TRBV2 and TRBJ1-2, with TRBD1 matching over 7 bases. The V segment lost 6 bases and the J segment 4 bases; nucleotides outside the gene matches: 2. The CDR3 runs to 12 residues. Germline CDR1 and CDR2: SNHLY and FYNNEI. Based on the CDR3 plus reference TRBV2 and TRBJ1-2, the full variable domain is EPEVTQTPSHQVTQMGQEVILRCVPISNHLYFYWYRQILGQKVEFLVSFYNNEISEKSEIFDDQFSVERPDGSNFTLKIRSTKLEDSAMYFCASSWDSYGYTFGSGTRLTVV.